The present entry profiles one TCR beta chain with its context. Its antigen remains unknown. PCR employed 60 Vbeta and 13 Jbeta primers. Data came from immunoSEQ multiplex PCR; TCRdb stores just in-frame clones and leaves some out. The repertoire holds 150,000 or so clones, with 75% to 90% as singletons. The data were obtained in a study of cytomegalovirus exposure and HLA in healthy donors. General observations from the study: Most CMV-associated TCR beta chains appeared HLA-restricted in a later analysis. Most TCR beta V segments were productive about 90% or about 30% of the time in an earlier analysis.

CDR1 SGHVS and CDR2 FNYEAQ come from the germline V gene. The CDR3 has 15 residues. Trimming pared 2 bases from V and 4 bases from J, leaving 15 bases between. Sequenced input: PBMCs. This chain uses TRBV7-6 with TRBJ2-7, with no clear D. This TCR was sampled from a male donor in good health and CMV-seropositive. In DNA, the CDR3 is TGTGCCAGCAGCTTAAGTCAAGGAGCCGTTTACGAGCAGTACTTC. It codes for CASSLSQGAVYEQYF.